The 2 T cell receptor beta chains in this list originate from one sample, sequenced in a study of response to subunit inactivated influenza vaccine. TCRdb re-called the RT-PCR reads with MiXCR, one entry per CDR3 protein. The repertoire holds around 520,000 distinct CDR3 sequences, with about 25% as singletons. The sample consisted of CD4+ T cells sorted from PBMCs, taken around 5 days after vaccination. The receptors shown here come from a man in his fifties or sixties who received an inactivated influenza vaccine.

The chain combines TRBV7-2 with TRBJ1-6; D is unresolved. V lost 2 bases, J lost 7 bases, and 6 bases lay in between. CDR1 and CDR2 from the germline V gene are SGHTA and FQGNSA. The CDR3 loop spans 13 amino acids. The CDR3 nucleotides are TGTGCCAGCAGCTTAAGGAAGAATTCACCCCTCCACTTT. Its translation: CASSLRKNSPLHF. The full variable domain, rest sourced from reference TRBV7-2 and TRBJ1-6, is GAGVSQSPSNKVTEKGKDVELRCDPISGHTALYWYRQSLGQGLEFLIYFQGNSAPDKSGLPSDRFSAERTGGSVSTLTIQRTQQEDSAVYLCASSLRKNSPLHFGNGTRLTVT.

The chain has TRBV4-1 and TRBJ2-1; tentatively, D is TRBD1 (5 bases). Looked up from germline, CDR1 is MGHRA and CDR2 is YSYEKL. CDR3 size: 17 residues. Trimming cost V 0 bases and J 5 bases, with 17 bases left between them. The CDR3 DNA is TGCGCCAGCAGCCAAGACAGAATTGGGCAGGGCAACAATGAGCAGTTCTTC. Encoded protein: CASSQDRIGQGNNEQFF.